The T cell receptor beta chain described here comes from a study of cytomegalovirus exposure and HLA in healthy donors. Regarding this clone: As yet, its antigen is unknown.

This PCR relied on a set of 60 Vbeta primers and 13 Jbeta primers. The repertoire was sequenced with immunoSEQ multiplex PCR; TCRdb's copy has only in-frame clones and lacks some. The profile covers around 240,000 clones, with 82% appearing a single time and over 5% taken by the ten largest. The study, taken as a whole, reports: Most TCR beta V segments were productive about 90% or about 30% of the time in an earlier analysis. A later analysis, which compared TCR beta chains of equal frequency, found the HLA-associated ones more clonally expanded. The study found most TCR sequences rare, yet found some public TCRs in many donors.

V was pared by 6 bases and J by 7 bases, with 8 bases of the junction left unmatched. CDR1 GTSNPN and CDR2 SVGIG come from the germline V gene (reference sequence). The CDR3 covers 12 residues. This clonotype originated in a woman in her 40s in good health and CMV-seropositive. The chain combines TRBV30 with TRBJ1-2; TRBD1 aligns across 7 bases. Sequencing was done on a sample of PBMCs. The CDR3 is CACDRAAGGYTF. The CDR3 DNA reads TGTGCCTGTGACAGGGCCGCCGGTGGCTACACCTTC.